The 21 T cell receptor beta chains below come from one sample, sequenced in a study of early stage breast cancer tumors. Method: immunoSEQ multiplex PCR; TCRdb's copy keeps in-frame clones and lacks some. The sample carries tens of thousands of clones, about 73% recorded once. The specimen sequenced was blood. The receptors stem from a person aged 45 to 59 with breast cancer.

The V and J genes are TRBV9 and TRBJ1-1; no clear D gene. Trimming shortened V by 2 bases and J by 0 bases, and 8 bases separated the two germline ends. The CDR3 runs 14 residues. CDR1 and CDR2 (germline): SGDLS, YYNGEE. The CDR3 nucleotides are TGTGCCAGCAGCGTGCGGTCCATGAACACTGAAGCTTTCTTT. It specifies CASSVRSMNTEAFF.

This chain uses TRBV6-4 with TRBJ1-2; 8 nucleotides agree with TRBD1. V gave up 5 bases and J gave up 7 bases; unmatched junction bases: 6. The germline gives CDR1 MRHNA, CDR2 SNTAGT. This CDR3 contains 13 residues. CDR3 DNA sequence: TGTGCCAGCAGTCCGGACAGGGTGGTTGGCTACACCTTC. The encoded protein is CASSPDRVVGYTF.

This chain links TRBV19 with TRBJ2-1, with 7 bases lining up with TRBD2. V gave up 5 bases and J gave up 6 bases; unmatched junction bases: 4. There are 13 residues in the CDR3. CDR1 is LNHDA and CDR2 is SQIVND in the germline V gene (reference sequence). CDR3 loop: CASSWTSGNEQFF. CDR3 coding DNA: TGTGCCAGTAGTTGGACTAGTGGCAATGAGCAGTTCTTC.

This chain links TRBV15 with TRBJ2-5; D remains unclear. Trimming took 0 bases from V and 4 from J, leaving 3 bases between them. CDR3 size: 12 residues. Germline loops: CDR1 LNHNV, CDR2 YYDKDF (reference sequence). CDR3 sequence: CATSRDIETQYF. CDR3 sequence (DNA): TGTGCCACCAGCAGAGATATAGAGACCCAGTACTTC.

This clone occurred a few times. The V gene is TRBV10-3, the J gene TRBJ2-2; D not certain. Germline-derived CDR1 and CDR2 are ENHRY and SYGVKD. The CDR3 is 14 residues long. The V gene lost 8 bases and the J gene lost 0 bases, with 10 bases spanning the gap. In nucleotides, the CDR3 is TGTGCCATCCTCGAACAGCCGAACACCGGGGAGCTGTTTTTT. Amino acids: CAILEQPNTGELFF.

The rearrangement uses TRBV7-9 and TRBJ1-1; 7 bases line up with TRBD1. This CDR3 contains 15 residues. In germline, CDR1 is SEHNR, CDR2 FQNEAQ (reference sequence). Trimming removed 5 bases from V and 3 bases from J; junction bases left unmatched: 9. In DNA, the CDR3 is TGTGCCAGCAGCGACGACAGGGCCGGAGACACTGAAGCTTTCTTT. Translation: CASSDDRAGDTEAFF.

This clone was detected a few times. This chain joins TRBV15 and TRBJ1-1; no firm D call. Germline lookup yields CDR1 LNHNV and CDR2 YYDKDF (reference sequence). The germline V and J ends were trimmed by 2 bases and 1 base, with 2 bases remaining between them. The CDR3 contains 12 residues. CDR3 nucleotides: TGTGCCACCAGCAGACAGAACACTGAAGCTTTCTTT. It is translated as CATSRQNTEAFF.

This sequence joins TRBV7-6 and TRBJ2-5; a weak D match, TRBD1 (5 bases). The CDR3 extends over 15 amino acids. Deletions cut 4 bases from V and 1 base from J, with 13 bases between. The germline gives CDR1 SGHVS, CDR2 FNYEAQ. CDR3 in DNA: TGTGCCAGCAGCTCCCGACAGCGACTCCAAGAGACCCAGTACTTC. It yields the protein CASSSRQRLQETQYF.

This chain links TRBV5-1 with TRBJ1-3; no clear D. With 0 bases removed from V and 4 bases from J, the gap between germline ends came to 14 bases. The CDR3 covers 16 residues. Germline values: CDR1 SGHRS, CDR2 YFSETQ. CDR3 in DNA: TGCGCCAGCAGCTTGGCCGGGCCGGGGAGAGGAAACACCATATATTTT. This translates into CASSLAGPGRGNTIYF.

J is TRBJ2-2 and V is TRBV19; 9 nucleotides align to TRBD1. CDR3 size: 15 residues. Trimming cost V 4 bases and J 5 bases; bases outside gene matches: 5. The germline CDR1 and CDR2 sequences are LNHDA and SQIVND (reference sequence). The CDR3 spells CASSTRDRETGELFF. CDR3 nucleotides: TGTGCCAGTAGTACCCGGGACAGGGAAACCGGGGAGCTGTTTTTT. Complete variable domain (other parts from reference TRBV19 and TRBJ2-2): DGGITQSPKYLFRKEGQNVTLSCEQNLNHDAMYWYRQDPGQGLRLIYYSQIVNDFQKGDIAEGYSVSREKKESFPLTVTSAQKNPTAFYLCASSTRDRETGELFFGEGSRLTVL.

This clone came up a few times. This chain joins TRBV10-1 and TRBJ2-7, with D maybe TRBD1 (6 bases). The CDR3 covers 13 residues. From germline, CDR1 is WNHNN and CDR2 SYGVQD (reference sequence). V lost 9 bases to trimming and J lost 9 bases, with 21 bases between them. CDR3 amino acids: CARRGRPSGVQYV. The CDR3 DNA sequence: TGCGCCAGGAGGGGCAGGCCGTCAGGGGTGCAGTACGTC.

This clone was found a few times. The CDR3 coding sequence is TGTGCCAGCAGACCTCTGGGGGGGGCCCTCTCTGGAAACACCATATATTTT. It is translated as CASRPLGGALSGNTIYF. The chain couples TRBV2 to TRBJ1-3; tentatively, D is TRBD1 (6 bases). Germline values: CDR1 SNHLY, CDR2 FYNNEI. With 6 bases removed from V and 0 bases from J, the gap between germline ends came to 18 bases. The CDR3 has 17 amino acids.

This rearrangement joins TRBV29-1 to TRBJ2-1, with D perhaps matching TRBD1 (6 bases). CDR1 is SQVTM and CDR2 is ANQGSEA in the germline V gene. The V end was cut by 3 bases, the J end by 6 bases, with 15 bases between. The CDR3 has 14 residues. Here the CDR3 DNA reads TGCAGCGTTGACCCAATAAGGGGGACCAATGAGCAGTTCTTC. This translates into CSVDPIRGTNEQFF.

The CDR3 DNA follows: TGTGCCAGCAGCGTAGCCAGCGGCGCCTACAATGAGCAGTTCTTC. It translates to CASSVASGAYNEQFF. The genes are TRBV9 and TRBJ2-1; D is possibly TRBD2 (5 bases). Trimming left V 0 bases short and J 2 bases short, with 9 bases between. The length of the CDR3 is 15 residues. The germline gives CDR1 SGDLS, CDR2 YYNGEE. Using reference TRBV9 and TRBJ2-1 for the parts outside the CDR3, the full variable domain is DSGVTQTPKHLITATGQRVTLRCSPRSGDLSVYWYQQSLDQGLQFLIQYYNGEERAKGNILERFSAQQFPDLHSELNLSSLELGDSALYFCASSVASGAYNEQFFGPGTRLTVL.

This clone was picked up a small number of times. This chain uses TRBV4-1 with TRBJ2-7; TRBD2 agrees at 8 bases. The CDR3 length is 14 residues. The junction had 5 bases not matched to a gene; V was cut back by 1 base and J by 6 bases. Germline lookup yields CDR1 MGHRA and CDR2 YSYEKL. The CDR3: CASSQGPTSGEQYF. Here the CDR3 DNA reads TGCGCCAGCAGCCAAGGTCCCACTAGCGGCGAGCAGTACTTC.

DNA for the CDR3: TGTGCCAGCAGCCCACGACTAGCGGGAAGACTGGGCAATGAGCAGTTCTTC. This gives the protein CASSPRLAGRLGNEQFF. The V and J genes are TRBV7-2 and TRBJ2-1; TRBD2 aligns across 11 bases. The CDR3 runs to 17 residues. J gave up 6 bases and V 5 bases, and 12 bases lay outside the gene matches. Germline values: CDR1 SGHTA, CDR2 FQGNSA.

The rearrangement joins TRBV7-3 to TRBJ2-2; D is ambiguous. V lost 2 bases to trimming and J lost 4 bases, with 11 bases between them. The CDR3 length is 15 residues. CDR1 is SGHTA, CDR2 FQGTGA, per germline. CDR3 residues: CASSLVPVVTGELFF. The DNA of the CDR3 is TGTGCCAGCAGCTTAGTCCCCGTAGTCACCGGGGAGCTGTTTTTT.

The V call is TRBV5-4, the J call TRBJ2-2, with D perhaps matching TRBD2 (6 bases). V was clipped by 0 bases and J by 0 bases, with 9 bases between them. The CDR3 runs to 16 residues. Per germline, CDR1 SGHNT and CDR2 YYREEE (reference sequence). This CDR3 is CASSLAGGANTGELFF. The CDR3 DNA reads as TGTGCCAGCAGCTTGGCAGGCGGGGCGAACACCGGGGAGCTGTTTTTT.

CDR3 DNA: TGTGCCAGCTCGCCCGACAGGGAAGGGACCTACGAGCAGTACTTC. Its translation: CASSPDREGTYEQYF. The genes are TRBV18 and TRBJ2-7, with 7 bases aligning to TRBD1. CDR1 and CDR2 from the germline V gene are KGHSH and LQKENI. V shed 6 bases and J 2 bases; nucleotides not matched to a gene: 10. This CDR3 contains 15 residues.

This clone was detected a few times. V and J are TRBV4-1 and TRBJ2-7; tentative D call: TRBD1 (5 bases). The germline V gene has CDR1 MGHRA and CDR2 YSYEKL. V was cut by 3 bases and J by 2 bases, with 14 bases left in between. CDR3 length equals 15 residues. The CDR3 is CASSQHSGRAYEQYF. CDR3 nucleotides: TGCGCCAGCAGCCAGCACTCAGGCAGGGCCTACGAGCAGTACTTC.

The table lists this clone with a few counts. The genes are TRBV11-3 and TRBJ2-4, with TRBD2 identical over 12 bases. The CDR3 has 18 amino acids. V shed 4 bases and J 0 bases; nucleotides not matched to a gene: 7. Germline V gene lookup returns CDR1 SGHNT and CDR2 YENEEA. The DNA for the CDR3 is TGTGCCAGCAGCTCGTTACTAGCGGGAGGCTTAGCCAAAAACATTCAGTACTTC. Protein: CASSSLLAGGLAKNIQYF.